This is a list of T cell receptor beta chains from one sample in a study of blood T cell repertoires in COVID-19. This table comes from immunoSEQ multiplex PCR, and its TCRdb copy is limited to in-frame clones, with some not included. The sample yields over 300,000 clones, roughly 83% seen once. Sequenced sample: peripheral blood. The source of these receptors is a woman between 50 and 59 years old with acute or convalescent COVID-19. Both conserved end residues are trimmed from each CDR3.

V gene,J gene,CDR3 protein
TRBV5-1,TRBJ1-1,ASSWEGTGIMNTEAF
TRBV7-8,TRBJ1-5,ASSLSALGGQPQH
TRBV3-1/TRBV3-2,TRBJ1-2,ASSHWEEDYGYT
TRBV28,TRBJ1-4,ASSFWREEKLF
TRBV7-2,TRBJ2-2,ASSPTSGRFGGELF
TRBV18,TRBJ2-7,ASSLPGTGNYEQY
TRBV4-2,TRBJ2-7,ASSQDDPTGGNEQY
TRBV28,TRBJ2-2,ASRLHRGRAGELF
TRBV10-3,TRBJ2-3,AISSTPEQY
TRBV19,TRBJ1-3,ASSRWPGQKNSGNTIY
TRBV6-2/TRBV6-3,TRBJ1-5,ASSLQESNQPQH
TRBV7-9,TRBJ1-5,ASSSMPGQGPNQPQH
TRBV11-3,TRBJ2-1,ASSTYTGYNEQF
TRBV28,TRBJ2-1,ASSHGGDYYNEQF
TRBV28,TRBJ1-6,ASSNRNYNSPLH
TRBV2,TRBJ2-5,ASTYQETQY
TRBV28,TRBJ2-5,ASSLWRDFQETQY
TRBV5-6,TRBJ1-2,ASLENPANYGYT
TRBV3-1/TRBV3-2,TRBJ2-5,ASSQVRGSQETQY
TRBV7-3,TRBJ2-4,ASSLGWGQNIQY
TRBV6-5,TRBJ2-1,ASSSYSGTPYNEQF
TRBV3-1/TRBV3-2,TRBJ2-7,ASSQSRTSGSPEQY
TRBV5-1,TRBJ2-6,ASSYLSGANVLT
TRBV5-4,TRBJ1-4,ASSLAVATNEKLF
TRBV10-1,TRBJ2-7,ASRIKGLAIP